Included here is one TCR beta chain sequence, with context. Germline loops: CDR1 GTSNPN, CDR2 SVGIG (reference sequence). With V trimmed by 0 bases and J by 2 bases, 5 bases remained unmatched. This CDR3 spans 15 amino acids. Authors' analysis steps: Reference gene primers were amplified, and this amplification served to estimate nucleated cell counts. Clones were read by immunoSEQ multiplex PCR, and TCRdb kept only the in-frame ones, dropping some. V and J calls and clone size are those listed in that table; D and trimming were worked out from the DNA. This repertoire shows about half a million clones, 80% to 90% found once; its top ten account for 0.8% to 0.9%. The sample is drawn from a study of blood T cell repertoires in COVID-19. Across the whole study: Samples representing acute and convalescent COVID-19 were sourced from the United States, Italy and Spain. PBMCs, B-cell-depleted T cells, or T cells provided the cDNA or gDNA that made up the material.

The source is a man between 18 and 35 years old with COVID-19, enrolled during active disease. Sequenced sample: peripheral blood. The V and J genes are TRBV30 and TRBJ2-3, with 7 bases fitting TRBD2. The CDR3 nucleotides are TGTGCCTGGAGTGTAACTAGCGCCGTCACAGATACGCAGTATTTT. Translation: CAWSVTSAVTDTQYF.